This T cell receptor (beta chain) was found in a study of Ad26.COV2.S vaccination and SARS-CoV-2 variants. The study's findings and limits: Total T cell responses, in the TCR breadth and depth analyses, may have been underestimated. Similar non-spike TCR breadth was seen in vaccine and placebo recipients. Placebo recipients had lower spike-specific TCR breadth than vaccine recipients.

Some clones are missing from TCRdb's copy, which holds only in-frame ones; the method was immunoSEQ multiplex PCR. The table records over 100,000 clones, roughly 75% of them present only once. Germline CDR1 MNHEY, CDR2 SVGAGI. V shed 6 bases and J 13 bases; nucleotides not matched to a gene: 9. The CDR3 extends over 13 amino acids. As for this clone: Its cognate antigen is unknown.

The chain has TRBV6-5 and TRBJ2-5; TRBD1 matches 12 bases. The sequenced sample was peripheral blood, obtained after recovery from COVID-19. The sequence was collected from a human donor who had recovered from COVID-19. The CDR3 is CASSAGTGGSPYF. The CDR3 region has the DNA TGTGCCAGCAGCGCCGGGACAGGGGGCTCCCCGTACTTC.